This entry lists 7 T cell receptor beta chains sequenced from one sample in a study of cytotoxic CD8 clonotypes in ibrutinib-treated CLL. The table came from immunoSEQ multiplex PCR; TCRdb's copy has only in-frame clones and leaves some out. The sample includes about 120,000 clones, approximately 85% of them seen just once. Sequenced here: PBMCs, sampled after 24 months of ibrutinib treatment. These receptors all stem from a human donor with chronic lymphocytic leukemia.

The chain couples TRBV7-3 to TRBJ1-2; D remains unclear. V lost 5 bases, J lost 3 bases, and 16 bases lay in between. CDR1 is SGHTA, CDR2 FQGTGA, per germline. This CDR3 is 15 amino acids long. The CDR3 loop is CASSPTSADYYGYTF. CDR3 DNA sequence: TGTGCCAGCAGCCCTACCTCTGCAGATTACTATGGCTACACCTTC.

This clone turned up a few times. The V call is TRBV7-2, the J call TRBJ1-1; 10 nucleotides match TRBD1. Germline trimming cut 4 bases from V and 0 bases from J; bases unmatched to any gene: 11. Germline-derived CDR1 and CDR2 are SGHTA and FQGNSA. This CDR3 is 18 amino acids long. The CDR3 coding sequence is TGTGCCAGCAGCTACCGGGACAGGGGTGGTAAGATGAACACTGAAGCTTTCTTT. Translated: CASSYRDRGGKMNTEAFF.

This clone appeared once. The chain couples TRBV19 to TRBJ1-5; TRBD1 matches 7 bases. Trimming removed 6 bases from V and 0 bases from J; junction bases left unmatched: 5. Germline lookup yields CDR1 LNHDA and CDR2 SQIVND (reference sequence). The CDR3 is 15 amino acids. The CDR3, as DNA: TGTGCCAGTAGGACAGGGCAGTATAGCAATCAGCCCCAGCATTTT. This codes for CASRTGQYSNQPQHF.

The chain combines TRBV27 with TRBJ2-7; 7 nucleotides match TRBD1. V gave up 5 bases and J gave up 4 bases; unmatched junction bases: 5. The CDR3 contains 13 residues. CDR1 is MNHEY and CDR2 is SMNVEV in the germline V gene (reference sequence). The CDR3 region has the DNA TGTGCCAGCAGTCCCATACAGGGGTACGAGCAGTACTTC. It codes for CASSPIQGYEQYF.

This chain connects TRBV6-5 to TRBJ1-2; 10 positions agree with TRBD1. With 4 bases clipped from V and 5 bases from J, the junction kept 7 bases outside the gene matches. The CDR3 is 15 amino acids. Germline V lookup: CDR1 MNHEY, CDR2 SVGAGI. The DNA for the CDR3 is TGTGCCAGCAGTTCCGACAGGGGGCGACGGTATGGCTACACCTTC. It is translated as CASSSDRGRRYGYTF.

This clone was observed a handful of times. V and J are TRBV5-1 and TRBJ2-7; 7 nucleotides align to TRBD1. The CDR3 extends over 16 amino acids. Germline-derived CDR1 and CDR2 are SGHRS and YFSETQ. V was pared by 4 bases and J by 3 bases, with 13 bases of the junction left unmatched. The CDR3 protein is CASSPESRGNHYEQYF. In DNA form, the CDR3 reads TGCGCCAGCAGCCCTGAGAGCAGGGGGAACCACTACGAGCAGTACTTC.

The chain couples TRBV28 to TRBJ1-4; D unresolved. Per the germline V gene, CDR1 is MDHEN and CDR2 is SYDVKM. The CDR3 totals 10 residues. CDR3 nucleotides: TGTGGGACTGGTAATGAAAAACTGTTTTTT. Residues: CGTGNEKLFF.